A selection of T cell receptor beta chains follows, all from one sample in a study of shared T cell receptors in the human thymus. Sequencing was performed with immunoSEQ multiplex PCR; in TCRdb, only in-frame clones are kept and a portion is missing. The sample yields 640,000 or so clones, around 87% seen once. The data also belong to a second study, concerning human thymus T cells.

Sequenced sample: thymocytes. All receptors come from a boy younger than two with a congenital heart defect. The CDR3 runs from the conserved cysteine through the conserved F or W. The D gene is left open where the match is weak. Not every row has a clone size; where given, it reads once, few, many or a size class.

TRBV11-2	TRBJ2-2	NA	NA	TGTGCCAGCAGCCCAGGTCGGTTCGGGGAGCTGTTTTTT	CASSPGRFGELFF
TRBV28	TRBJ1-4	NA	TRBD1	TGTGCCAGCAGCGCATTTACAGGGGGCAAGGGTGAAAAACTGTTTTTT	CASSAFTGGKGEKLFF
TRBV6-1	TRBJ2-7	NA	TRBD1	TGTGCCAGCAGTGAAAGGGGACAGGGGGATTACGAGCAGTACTTC	CASSERGQGDYEQYF
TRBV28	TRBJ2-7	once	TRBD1	TGTGCCAGCAGTCCGAGGGACAGGTCTTCCTACGAGCAGTACTTC	CASSPRDRSSYEQYF
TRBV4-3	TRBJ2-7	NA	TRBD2	TGCGCCAGCAGCCGTGGACTAGCGGCCACGAAACCATACGAGCAGTACTTC	CASSRGLAATKPYEQYF
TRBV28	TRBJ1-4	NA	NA	TGTGCCAGCAGTACAACGAATGAAAAACTGTTTTTT	CASSTTNEKLFF
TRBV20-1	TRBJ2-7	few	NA	TGCAGTGCTAGAGACCGGGAGCAGTACTTC	CSARDREQYF
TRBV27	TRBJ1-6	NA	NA	TGTGCCAGCAGTTTATATCGGGGGGCGGGGGGCCGTAATTCACCCCTCCACTTT	CASSLYRGAGGRNSPLHF
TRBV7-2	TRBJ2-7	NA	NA	TGTGCCAGCAGCTTAGGGACAGTGGGGTATTACGAGCAGTACTTC	CASSLGTVGYYEQYF
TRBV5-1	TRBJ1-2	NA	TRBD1	TGCGCCAGCAGCTTGATGAGGGACAGGGGCCCGGAAGATGGCTACACCTTC	CASSLMRDRGPEDGYTF
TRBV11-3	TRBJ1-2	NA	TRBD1	TGTGCCAGCAGCTTCGGACAGGGGGCTGCGGGCTACACCTTC	CASSFGQGAAGYTF
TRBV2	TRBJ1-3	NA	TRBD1	TGTGCCAGCAGCCCCAGTCACAGGGGCCCTGGAAACACCATATATTTT	CASSPSHRGPGNTIYF
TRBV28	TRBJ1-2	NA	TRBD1	TGTGCCAGCAGTTCTCCCCCCGGGACAGGGCGTAGGGGGGGTGGCTACACCTTC	CASSSPPGTGRRGGGYTF
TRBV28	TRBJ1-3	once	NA	TGTGCCAGCAGTTTATTCCTACGTTCCTCTGGAAACACCATATATTTT	CASSLFLRSSGNTIYF
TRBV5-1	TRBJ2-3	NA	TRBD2	TGCGCCAGCAGCCAAATCCCCGGGAGGGCCGTAGATACGCAGTATTTT	CASSQIPGRAVDTQYF
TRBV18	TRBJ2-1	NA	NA	TGTGCCAGCTCACCAACTGTCTCCTACAATGAGCAGTTCTTC	CASSPTVSYNEQFF
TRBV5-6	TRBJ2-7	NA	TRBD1	TGTGCCAGCAGCTTGTTCGGACAGGGGTCCTACGAGCAGTACTTC	CASSLFGQGSYEQYF
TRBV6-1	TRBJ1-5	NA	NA	TGTGCCAGCAGTGAAGGGGGGGGTTGGGGGCCCTCTTATAGCAATCAGCCCCAGCATTTT	CASSEGGGWGPSYSNQPQHF
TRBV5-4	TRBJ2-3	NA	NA	TGTGCCAGCAGCTTGGCCTATCTTCCCACAGATACGCAGTATTTT	CASSLAYLPTDTQYF
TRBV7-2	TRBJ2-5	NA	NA	TGTGCCAGCAGCTTCCTTGGGGCGTCTGTTTTGGAGACCCAGTACTTC	CASSFLGASVLETQYF
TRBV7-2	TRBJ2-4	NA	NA	TGTGCCAGCAGCTTAGAGGCAGCGCTAGCCAAAAACATTCAGTACTTC	CASSLEAALAKNIQYF
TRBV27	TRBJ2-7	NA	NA	TGTGCCAGCAGTTTTACAGGTTTATCCTACGAGCAGTACTTC	CASSFTGLSYEQYF
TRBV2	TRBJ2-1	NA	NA	TGTGCCAGCAGCGAGATGGTTAGCTCCTACAATGAGCAGTTCTTC	CASSEMVSSYNEQFF
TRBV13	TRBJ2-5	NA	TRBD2	TGTGCCAGCAGCTACAAGCGGGAGAGGGAGACCCAGTACTTC	CASSYKRERETQYF
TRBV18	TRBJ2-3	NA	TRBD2	TGTGCCAGCTCACCACCCCAGACTAGCGGGATCCCGCAGTATTTT	CASSPPQTSGIPQYF
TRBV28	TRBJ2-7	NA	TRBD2	TGTGCCAGCAGTGACGCACTAGCGGGAGACACCTACGAGCAGTACTTC	CASSDALAGDTYEQYF
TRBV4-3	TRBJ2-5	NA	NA	TGCGCCAGCAGCCAAGTGAACAGTAAAGAGACCCAGTACTTC	CASSQVNSKETQYF
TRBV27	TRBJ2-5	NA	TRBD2	TGTGCCAGCAGTTCCTGGACTAGTGAGGAGACCCAGTACTTC	CASSSWTSEETQYF
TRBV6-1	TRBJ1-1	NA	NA	TGTGCCAGCAGTGGGGGGCCTAATGAAGCTTTCTTT	CASSGGPNEAFF
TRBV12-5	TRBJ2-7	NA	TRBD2	TGTGCTAGTGGTATTGCCCGACTAGCGGGACATTACTACGAGCAGTACTTC	CASGIARLAGHYYEQYF
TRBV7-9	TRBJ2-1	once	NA	TGTGCCAGCAGCTTCCCACTACAGGGAAGCAATGAGCAGTTCTTC	CASSFPLQGSNEQFF
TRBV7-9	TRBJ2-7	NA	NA	TGTGCCAGCAGCCAAACATCCCGAGGGTCCTACGAGCAGTACTTC	CASSQTSRGSYEQYF
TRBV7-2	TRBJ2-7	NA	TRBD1	TGTGCCAGCAGCTTAGCTTGGGACAGTATCGACGAGCAGTACTTC	CASSLAWDSIDEQYF
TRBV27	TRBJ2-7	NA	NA	TGTGCCAGCAGCCATCCCCCCCGGAAGGAGAAGGCGTACTACGAGCAGTACTTC	CASSHPPRKEKAYYEQYF
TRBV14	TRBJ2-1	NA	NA	TGTGCCAGCAGCCAAGTTCGGCCCGGGAGCAACAATGAGCAGTTCTTC	CASSQVRPGSNNEQFF
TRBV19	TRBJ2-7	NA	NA	TGTGCCAGTACCCCGAACTGGACTTCGATAAGGCCCCCCTACGAGCAGTACTTC	CASTPNWTSIRPPYEQYF
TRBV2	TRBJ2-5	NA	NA	TGTGCCAGCAGTGTGGGTGGGGGACAACAAGAGACCCAGTACTTC	CASSVGGGQQETQYF
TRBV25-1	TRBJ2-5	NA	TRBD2	TGTGCCAGCAATACGTCGCCAGCGGGGGGACCAGAGACCCAGTACTTC	CASNTSPAGGPETQYF
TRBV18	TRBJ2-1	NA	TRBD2	TGTGCCAGCACTACCCGGACTACTAGCGGGAGCGGTTCCTACAATGAGCAGTTCTTC	CASTTRTTSGSGSYNEQFF
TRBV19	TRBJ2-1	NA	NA	TGTGCCAGTAGTATCGGGGCTAGCGACAGCTCCTACAATGAGCAGTTCTTC	CASSIGASDSSYNEQFF
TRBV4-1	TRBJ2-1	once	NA	TGCGCCAGCAGCCAAGAGCCGGGACTTCCGACTTCCTACAATGAGCAGTTCTTC	CASSQEPGLPTSYNEQFF
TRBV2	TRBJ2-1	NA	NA	TGTGCCAGCAGGCTCGACGGAGGCTCCTACAATGAGCAGTTCTTC	CASRLDGGSYNEQFF
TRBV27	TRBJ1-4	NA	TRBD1	TGTGCCAGCAGCCTGAACGTTGGGCAGGGGGATGAAAAACTGTTTTTT	CASSLNVGQGDEKLFF
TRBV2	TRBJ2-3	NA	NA	TGTGCCAGCAGTTCCGTGAGAACTGCAGATACGCAGTATTTT	CASSSVRTADTQYF
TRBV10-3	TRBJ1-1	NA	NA	TGTGCCATCAGTGAGTCCGGTTCGCCGGGGGGCTCTGGTTACACTGAAGCTTTCTTT	CAISESGSPGGSGYTEAFF
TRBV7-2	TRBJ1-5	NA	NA	TGTGCCAGCAGCCCCCTGGTAGTCAGCAATCAGCCCCAGCATTTT	CASSPLVVSNQPQHF
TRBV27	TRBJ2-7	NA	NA	TGTGCCAGCAGTTTAAGGGGAGGAAGCTACGAGCAGTACTTC	CASSLRGGSYEQYF
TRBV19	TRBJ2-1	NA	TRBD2	TGTGCCACAAACCACAGCGGGGGCAATGAGCAGTTCTTC	CATNHSGGNEQFF
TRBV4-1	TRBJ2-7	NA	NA	TGCGCCAGCAGCCAAGACCAGGGTGTGACCTACGAGCAGTACTTC	CASSQDQGVTYEQYF
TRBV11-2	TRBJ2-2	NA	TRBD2	TGTGCCAGCAGCGCCCCGACTAGCGGGAACAACACCGGGGAGCTGTTTTTT	CASSAPTSGNNTGELFF
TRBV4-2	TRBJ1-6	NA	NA	TGTGCCAGCAGCCAAGTAACAGGGAGAGCCTATAATTCACCCCTCCACTTT	CASSQVTGRAYNSPLHF
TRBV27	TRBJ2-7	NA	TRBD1	TGTGCCAGCAGTCTGGGACAGGGGGCCTACGAGCAGTACTTC	CASSLGQGAYEQYF
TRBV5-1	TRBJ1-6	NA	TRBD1	TGCGCCAGCAGGACAGGACAGGGTATAAGTAATTCACCCCTCCACTTT	CASRTGQGISNSPLHF
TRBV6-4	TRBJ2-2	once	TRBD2	TGTGCCAGCAGTCCTTCACTAGCGTTTTCCGGGGAGCTGTTTTTT	CASSPSLAFSGELFF
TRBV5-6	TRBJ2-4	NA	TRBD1	TGTGCCAGCAGCTTGGGGGGGACAGAGTCCAAAAACATTCAGTACTTC	CASSLGGTESKNIQYF
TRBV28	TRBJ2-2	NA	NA	TGTGCCAGCACCCCAGGATGGGGGGAGGCGAACACCGGGGAGCTGTTTTTT	CASTPGWGEANTGELFF
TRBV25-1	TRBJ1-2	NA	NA	TGTGCCACCCTGCCGAAGACAGGCCTAAGCTATGGCTACACCTTC	CATLPKTGLSYGYTF